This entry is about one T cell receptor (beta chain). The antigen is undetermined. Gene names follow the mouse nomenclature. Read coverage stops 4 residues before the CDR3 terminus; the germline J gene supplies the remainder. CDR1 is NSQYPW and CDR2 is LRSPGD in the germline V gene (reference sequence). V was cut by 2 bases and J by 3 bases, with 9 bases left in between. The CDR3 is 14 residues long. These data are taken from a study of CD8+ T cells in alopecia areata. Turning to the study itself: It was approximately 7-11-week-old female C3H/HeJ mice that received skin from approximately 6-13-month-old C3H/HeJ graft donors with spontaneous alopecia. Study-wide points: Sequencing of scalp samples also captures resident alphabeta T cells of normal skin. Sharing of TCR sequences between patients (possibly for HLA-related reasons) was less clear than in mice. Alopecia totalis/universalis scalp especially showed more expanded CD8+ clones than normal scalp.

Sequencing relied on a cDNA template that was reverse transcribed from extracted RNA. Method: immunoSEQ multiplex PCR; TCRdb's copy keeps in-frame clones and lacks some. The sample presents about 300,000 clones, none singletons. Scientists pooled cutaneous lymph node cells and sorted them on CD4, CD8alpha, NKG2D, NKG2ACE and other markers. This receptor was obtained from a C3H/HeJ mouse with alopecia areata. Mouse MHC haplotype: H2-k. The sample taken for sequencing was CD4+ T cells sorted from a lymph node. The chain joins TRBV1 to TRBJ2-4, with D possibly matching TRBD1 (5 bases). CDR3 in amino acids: CTCSATGQQNTLYF. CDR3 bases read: TGCACCTGCAGTGCAACCGGACAACAAAAC.